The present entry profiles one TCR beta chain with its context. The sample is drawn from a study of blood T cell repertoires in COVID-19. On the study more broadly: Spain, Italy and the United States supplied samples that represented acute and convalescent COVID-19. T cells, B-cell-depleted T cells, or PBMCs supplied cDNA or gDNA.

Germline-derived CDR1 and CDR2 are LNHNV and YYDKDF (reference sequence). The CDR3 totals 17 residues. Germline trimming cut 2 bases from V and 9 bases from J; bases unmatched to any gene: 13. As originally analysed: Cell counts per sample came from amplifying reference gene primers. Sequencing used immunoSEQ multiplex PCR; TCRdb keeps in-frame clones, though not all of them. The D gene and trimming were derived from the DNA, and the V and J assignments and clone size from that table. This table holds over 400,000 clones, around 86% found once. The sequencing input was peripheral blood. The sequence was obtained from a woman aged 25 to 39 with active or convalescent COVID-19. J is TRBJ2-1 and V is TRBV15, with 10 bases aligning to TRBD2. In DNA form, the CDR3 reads TGTGCCACCAGCAGACCTTCTAGCGGGAGTTTTTTCGCTGAGCAGTTCTTC. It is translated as CATSRPSSGSFFAEQFF. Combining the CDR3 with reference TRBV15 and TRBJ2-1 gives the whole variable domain DAMVIQNPRYQVTQFGKPVTLSCSQTLNHNVMYWYQQKSSQAPKLLFHYYDKDFNNEADTPDNFQSRRPNTSFCFLDIRSPGLGDTAMYLCATSRPSSGSFFAEQFFGPGTRLTVL.